The source of this TCR beta chain is a study of regulatory T cells in long-lasting Graves disease. iRepertoire HTBI primers and Arm-PCR of CDR3 regions built TCR beta libraries. TCRdb re-called the multiplex PCR reads through MiXCR, storing one row per CDR3 protein. Counted here are about 290,000 distinct CDR3 sequences, 22% occurring once; the ten biggest clones make up approximately 53%. Noted time point: persistent/refractory GD, antithyroid drugs over 5 years with positive TRAb. From RNA extracted from PBMCs, the TCR library was made. EDTA tubes held 7 to 9 milliliters of peripheral blood from each patient. CDR1 SQVTM and CDR2 ANQGSEA come from the germline V gene. With 4 bases clipped from V and 3 bases from J, the junction kept 3 bases outside the gene matches. The CDR3 loop spans 13 amino acids.

The sequence came from a female donor with Graves disease. The chain combines TRBV29-1 with TRBJ2-7; 10 nucleotides agree with TRBD2. The sequenced sample was peripheral blood mononuclear cells (PBMCs), obtained when the disease was refractory, from a patient treated with antithyroid drugs. The DNA for the CDR3 is TGCAGCGTTGGATCTAGCGGGGGCTACGAGCAGTACTTC. The encoded protein is CSVGSSGGYEQYF.